Listed below are T cell receptor beta chains from one sample, sequenced in a study of cytomegalovirus exposure and HLA in healthy donors. Profiled with immunoSEQ multiplex PCR; TCRdb holds only in-frame clones, not every one. The table includes about 31,000 clones, about 60% detected once. Sequenced: PBMCs. The receptors come from a man aged 45 to 65 in good health and CMV-seropositive. Both conserved end residues are part of each CDR3.

V gene	J gene	CDR3 length	CDR3 protein
TRBV5-1	TRBJ1-4	14	CASSIAGGGEKLFF
TRBV6-1	TRBJ2-7	15	CASSDPARRSYEQYF
TRBV30	TRBJ1-5	13	CAWSSEVYQPQHF
TRBV6-1	TRBJ2-1	14	CASSPGQGYNEQFF
TRBV30	TRBJ2-1	14	CAWRTGTGGLEQFF
TRBV18	TRBJ2-7	14	CASSPNTGGVEQYF
TRBV29-1	TRBJ1-5	13	CSVNTGGGQPQHF
TRBV15	TRBJ1-1	16	CATSRDPTGRRTEAFF
TRBV29-1	TRBJ1-2	13	CSISPGSNYGYTF
TRBV7-9	TRBJ2-7	13	CASSRDSYYEQYF
TRBV5-4	TRBJ2-3	15	CASSPKLAGTDTQYF
TRBV6-5	TRBJ1-1	15	CASSRDRVGGTEAFF
TRBV30	TRBJ2-5	17	CAWSTRGQGLLKETQYF
TRBV6-1	TRBJ2-7	15	CASSASDRGLDEQYF
TRBV7-9	TRBJ2-1	13	CASSLRAMSEQFF
TRBV29-1	TRBJ2-5	14	CSVHFRFRQETQYF
TRBV30	TRBJ1-2	13	CAWSRLQNYGYTF
TRBV30	TRBJ2-6	22	CAWSRIGGQGYPGGSGANVLTF
TRBV5-8	TRBJ2-7	11	CASSAFRGQYF
TRBV6-1	TRBJ1-2	13	CASSGRGEYGYTF
TRBV4-3	TRBJ2-3	16	CASSQVLAGETDTQYF
TRBV30	TRBJ1-1	11	CAWSGSYEAFF
TRBV28	TRBJ2-7	17	CASSLFYRGRKRNEQYF
TRBV30	TRBJ2-5	19	CAWSPPLGTSGGLGETQYF
TRBV6-6	TRBJ1-5	14	CASRSDSINQPQHF
TRBV6-1	TRBJ1-1	15	CASSDYWGQGAEAFF
TRBV7-2	TRBJ1-4	14	CASSNRVFGEKLFF
TRBV15	TRBJ1-2	21	CATSRERAGLGQGPLNYGYTF
TRBV30	TRBJ1-5	14	CAWSAGTGDQPQHF
TRBV6-5	TRBJ2-3	13	CASSDQIRGTQYF
TRBV28	TRBJ2-7	16	CASSITSGGGLYEQYF
TRBV19	TRBJ2-1	13	CASSIGSNNEQFF
TRBV6-5	TRBJ2-3	15	CASSALFEGLDTQYF
TRBV6-5	TRBJ1-2	15	CASSYSSRGVYGYTF
TRBV11-2	TRBJ2-7	14	CASSLMATNYEQYF
TRBV5-4	TRBJ2-7	14	CASSSTDRGNEQYF
TRBV10-1	TRBJ1-5	17	CASSEQGPLYSNQPQHF
TRBV29-1	TRBJ2-1	12	CSWWISGNEQFF
TRBV9	TRBJ2-7	15	CASSPLGSGGYEQYF
TRBV2	TRBJ1-5	14	CASKLGQSNQPQHF
TRBV4-2	TRBJ1-3	15	CASSQDAGSGNTIYF
TRBV9	TRBJ2-1	15	CASSPGGKSYNEQFF
TRBV4-1	TRBJ1-5	17	CASSQGSASGGNQPQHF
TRBV5-1	TRBJ1-3	13	CASSYSSGNTIYF
TRBV30	TRBJ2-5	13	CAWSVVSQETQYF
TRBV29-1	TRBJ2-2	15	CSVTGLAEVTGELFF
TRBV27	TRBJ1-1	13	CASSLGGNTEAFF
TRBV6-5	TRBJ2-3	12	CASRSRTDTQYF
TRBV6-5	TRBJ1-2	15	CASSPLLHAGVGYTF
TRBV4-2	TRBJ2-1	14	CASSQDPIAREQFF
TRBV11-3	TRBJ1-1	13	CASSAGTGAEAFF